One TCR beta chain is described in this entry. The antigen remains undetermined. The entry originates in a study of cytomegalovirus exposure and HLA in healthy donors. Findings and limits, study-wide: Some TCR beta chains (more than 150 of them) were listed as cytomegalovirus-associated. One variant, a missense change in DCLRE1C, was linked in a later analysis to TCR beta V- and J-gene trimming. Later analysis identified several of the most significant clusters that appeared linked to common viral pathogens. Testing in vitro showed a few CMV-associated chains specific for CMV antigens.

In germline, CDR1 is SGHTA, CDR2 FQGNSA. V lost 5 bases and J lost 5, with 12 bases in between. The CDR3 covers 13 residues. The PCR had 60 Vbeta and 13 Jbeta primers. Profiling relied on immunoSEQ multiplex PCR, and the TCRdb table lists in-frame clones only, not all of them. The sample consists of approximately 190,000 clones, 65% to 85% of them appearing once. The chain links TRBV7-2 to TRBJ2-5; D gene uncertain. Sequenced: PBMCs. This receptor was obtained from a man aged 35 to 55 in good health and CMV-seropositive. The CDR3 reads CASSPTPMETQYF. CDR3 coding DNA: TGTGCCAGCAGCCCGACACCGATGGAGACCCAGTACTTC.